This TCR beta chain was retrieved from a study of Ad26.COV2.S vaccination and SARS-CoV-2 variants. Study-level information: Donor was assigned to the Ad26.COV2.S arm of trial COV1001. Ad26.COV2.S given intramuscularly, once or twice 56 days apart. Study outcomes and limitations: Total T cell responses may have been underestimated by the TCR breadth and depth analyses. Vaccine recipients had higher spike-specific TCR breadth than placebo recipients.

Clones were sequenced by immunoSEQ multiplex PCR, and TCRdb holds only the in-frame ones, with some missing. The table records more than 300,000 clones, roughly 86% of them present only once. Documented treatment: around 19 received Ad26.COV2.S at low or high dose, single or two shots; five or six received placebo; per-sample allocation not given. Day 63 after the first injection of vaccine or placebo was the sampling time. On this clone: The antigen is not known.

V lost 5 bases, J lost 4 bases, and 4 bases stayed unmatched. The CDR3 has 15 amino acids. Germline V gives CDR1 SGHTA, CDR2 FQGNSA. The sequencing used peripheral blood, collected in a trial of Ad26.COV2.S vaccine versus placebo. V and J are TRBV7-2 and TRBJ2-3; the match to TRBD2 covers 12 bases. The receptor was isolated from a person aged 18-65 years who received the Ad26.COV2.S COVID-19 vaccine or a placebo. CDR3: CASSPLAGGPDTQYF. DNA of the CDR3: TGTGCCAGCAGCCCCCTAGCGGGGGGGCCAGATACGCAGTATTTT.